This is a list of T cell receptor beta chains from one sample in a study of blood T cell repertoires in COVID-19. Here immunoSEQ multiplex PCR was the method, and the copy in TCRdb shows in-frame clones only, minus some. The data hold tens of thousands of clones, with more than 75% observed a single time. The sample comprised peripheral blood. Source of these receptors: a woman in her seventies with acute or convalescent COVID-19. Both conserved end residues are part of each CDR3.

j_gene: TRBJ1-2
v_gene: TRBV18
CDR3aa: CASSPSGGLDRGGYTF

j_gene: TRBJ1-1
v_gene: TRBV7-2
CDR3aa: CASSLGQTMNTEAFF

j_gene: TRBJ2-3
v_gene: TRBV20-1
CDR3aa: CSARDTGTQYF

j_gene: TRBJ1-2
v_gene: TRBV25-1
CDR3aa: CASSEYEASGYTF

j_gene: TRBJ2-3
v_gene: TRBV4-3
CDR3aa: CASSQTDRADTQYF

j_gene: TRBJ1-6
v_gene: TRBV9
CDR3aa: CASSVSDRGESPLHF

j_gene: TRBJ1-4
v_gene: TRBV4-1
CDR3aa: CASSSTGTGVGKLFF

j_gene: TRBJ1-2
v_gene: TRBV4-1
CDR3aa: CASSQDVGEGWGYTF

j_gene: TRBJ2-2
v_gene: TRBV5-1
CDR3aa: CASSLGQGTGELFF

j_gene: TRBJ2-1
v_gene: TRBV28
CDR3aa: CASTQPGTANNEQFF

j_gene: TRBJ2-2
v_gene: TRBV7-8
CDR3aa: CASSLEGAAGWEVTGELFF

j_gene: TRBJ1-5
v_gene: TRBV11-2
CDR3aa: CASSLIGRGQPQHF

j_gene: TRBJ1-2
v_gene: TRBV27
CDR3aa: CASRPLTGLIYGYTF

j_gene: TRBJ1-5
v_gene: TRBV19
CDR3aa: CASSIWADNQPQHF

j_gene: TRBJ2-5
v_gene: TRBV7-2
CDR3aa: CASSLARDGTFSKTQYF

j_gene: TRBJ1-5
v_gene: TRBV28
CDR3aa: CASSFRGASNQPQHF

j_gene: TRBJ2-1
v_gene: TRBV7-8
CDR3aa: CASSPTGNEQFF

j_gene: TRBJ2-1
v_gene: TRBV5-6
CDR3aa: CASSLFGGASYNEQFF

j_gene: TRBJ2-2
v_gene: TRBV6-5
CDR3aa: CASRGTAESGELFF

j_gene: TRBJ2-3
v_gene: TRBV7-9
CDR3aa: CASSRTGTDTQYF

j_gene: TRBJ2-3
v_gene: TRBV7-2
CDR3aa: CASSLGLAGGTDTQYF

j_gene: TRBJ2-1
v_gene: TRBV18
CDR3aa: CASSPLGGSNEQFF

j_gene: TRBJ1-4
v_gene: TRBV5-1
CDR3aa: CASSFDRGGEKLFF

j_gene: TRBJ2-1
v_gene: TRBV4-1
CDR3aa: CASSQDSTVSPDEQFF

j_gene: TRBJ2-2
v_gene: TRBV7-9
CDR3aa: CASSLIGTGELFF

j_gene: TRBJ1-2
v_gene: TRBV7-2
CDR3aa: CASSLGGNYGYTF

j_gene: TRBJ2-3
v_gene: TRBV7-7
CDR3aa: CASSLGASGSQSTQYF

j_gene: TRBJ1-2
v_gene: TRBV13
CDR3aa: CASSPEGGYNYGYTF

j_gene: TRBJ1-3
v_gene: TRBV4-3
CDR3aa: CASSHYSTGYSGNTIYF

j_gene: TRBJ1-2
v_gene: TRBV28
CDR3aa: CASSLPANYGYTF

j_gene: TRBJ2-3
v_gene: TRBV11-3
CDR3aa: CASSERGTDTQYF

j_gene: TRBJ2-1
v_gene: TRBV3-1/TRBV3-2
CDR3aa: CASSQDQLEQFF

j_gene: TRBJ2-1
v_gene: TRBV5-1
CDR3aa: CASSLLAGNEQFF

j_gene: TRBJ2-3
v_gene: TRBV12-3/TRBV12-4
CDR3aa: CASVAGGTDTQYF

j_gene: TRBJ2-1
v_gene: TRBV11-2
CDR3aa: CASSRGGLTENEQFF

j_gene: TRBJ1-2
v_gene: TRBV7-9
CDR3aa: CASSLYTPVGGSGYTF

j_gene: TRBJ2-3
v_gene: TRBV4-2
CDR3aa: CASSQGLAETTDTQYF

j_gene: TRBJ1-3
v_gene: TRBV4-1
CDR3aa: CASSRELGAPIGRGAGNTIYF

j_gene: TRBJ2-2
v_gene: TRBV4-3
CDR3aa: CASSQRLDRKSGELFF

j_gene: TRBJ1-1
v_gene: TRBV5-6
CDR3aa: CASSWPGQGSEAFF

j_gene: TRBJ2-3
v_gene: TRBV5-1
CDR3aa: CASSLAGSASGGADTQYF

j_gene: TRBJ1-2
v_gene: TRBV29-1
CDR3aa: CSVERTGAYGYTF

j_gene: TRBJ1-1
v_gene: TRBV6-1
CDR3aa: CASSESGIQNTEAFF

j_gene: TRBJ1-2
v_gene: TRBV3-1/TRBV3-2
CDR3aa: CASSQERDSHGYTF

j_gene: TRBJ2-6
v_gene: TRBV6-2/TRBV6-3
CDR3aa: CASSYSWRITGANVLTF

j_gene: TRBJ2-1
v_gene: TRBV28
CDR3aa: CASSWTSGGTYNEQFF

j_gene: TRBJ2-1
v_gene: TRBV19
CDR3aa: CASRVIAGVSYNEQFF

j_gene: TRBJ1-1
v_gene: TRBV7-9
CDR3aa: CASSPRGQSEAFF

j_gene: TRBJ2-5
v_gene: TRBV4-1
CDR3aa: CASSHWTAQETQYF

j_gene: TRBJ1-4
v_gene: TRBV7-2
CDR3aa: CASSRQGAANEKLFF

j_gene: TRBJ2-1
v_gene: TRBV5-1
CDR3aa: CASSLRGGGAGNEQFF

j_gene: TRBJ1-5
v_gene: TRBV25-1
CDR3aa: CASSEGTRPQHF

j_gene: TRBJ1-3
v_gene: TRBV7-8
CDR3aa: CASSLQTGSGNTIYF

j_gene: TRBJ2-1
v_gene: TRBV14
CDR3aa: CASSPPPGGRSYNEQFF

j_gene: TRBJ1-2
v_gene: TRBV6-5
CDR3aa: CASSQDRAGGYGYTF

j_gene: TRBJ2-1
v_gene: TRBV6-6
CDR3aa: CASGITGGRGNEQFF